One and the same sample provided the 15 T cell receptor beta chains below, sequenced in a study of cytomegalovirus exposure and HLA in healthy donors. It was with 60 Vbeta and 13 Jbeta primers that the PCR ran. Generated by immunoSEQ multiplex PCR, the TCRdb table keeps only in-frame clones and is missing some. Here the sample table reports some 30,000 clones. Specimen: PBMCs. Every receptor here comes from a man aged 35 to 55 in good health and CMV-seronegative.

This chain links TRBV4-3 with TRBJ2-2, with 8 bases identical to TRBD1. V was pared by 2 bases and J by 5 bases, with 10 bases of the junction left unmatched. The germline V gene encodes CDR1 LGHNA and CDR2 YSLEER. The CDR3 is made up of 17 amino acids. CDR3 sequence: CASSQNAGGVSTGELFF. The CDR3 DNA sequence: TGCGCCAGCAGCCAAAACGCAGGGGGCGTTAGTACCGGGGAGCTGTTTTTT.

The CDR3 is CASSLDTGAYEQYF. The CDR3 DNA reads TGCGCCAGCAGCTTGGATACAGGGGCCTACGAGCAGTACTTC. The chain combines TRBV5-1 with TRBJ2-7, with TRBD1 identical over 7 bases. Trimming cost V 0 bases and J 2 bases; bases outside gene matches: 2. The germline CDR1 and CDR2 sequences are SGHRS and YFSETQ. This CDR3 has 14 residues.

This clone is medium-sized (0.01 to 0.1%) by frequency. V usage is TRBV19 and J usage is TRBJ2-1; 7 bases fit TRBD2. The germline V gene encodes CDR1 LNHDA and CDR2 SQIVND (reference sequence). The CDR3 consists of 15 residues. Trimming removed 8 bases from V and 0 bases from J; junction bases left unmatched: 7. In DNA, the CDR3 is TGTGCCAGTCCTCGGGACTACCTCTCCTACAATGAGCAGTTCTTC. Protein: CASPRDYLSYNEQFF.

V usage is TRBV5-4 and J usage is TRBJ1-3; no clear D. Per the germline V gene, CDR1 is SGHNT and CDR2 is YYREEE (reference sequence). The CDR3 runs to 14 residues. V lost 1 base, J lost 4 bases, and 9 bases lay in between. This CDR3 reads CASSLQALGNTIYF. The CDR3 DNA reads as TGTGCCAGCAGCTTGCAGGCGCTAGGAAACACCATATATTTT.

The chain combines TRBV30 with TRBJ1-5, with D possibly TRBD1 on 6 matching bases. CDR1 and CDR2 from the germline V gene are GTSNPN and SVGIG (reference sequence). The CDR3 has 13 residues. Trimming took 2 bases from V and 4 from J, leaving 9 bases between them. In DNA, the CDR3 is TGTGCCTGGAGTACTCAGGGGAATCAGCCCCAGCATTTT. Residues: CAWSTQGNQPQHF.

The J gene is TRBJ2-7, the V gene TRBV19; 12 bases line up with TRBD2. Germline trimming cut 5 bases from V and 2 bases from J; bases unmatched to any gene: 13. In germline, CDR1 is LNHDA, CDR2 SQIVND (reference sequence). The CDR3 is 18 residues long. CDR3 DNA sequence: TGTGCCAGTAGTTTTGCCGGGACTAGCGGGCCGTCCCCCTACGAGCAGTACTTC. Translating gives CASSFAGTSGPSPYEQYF.

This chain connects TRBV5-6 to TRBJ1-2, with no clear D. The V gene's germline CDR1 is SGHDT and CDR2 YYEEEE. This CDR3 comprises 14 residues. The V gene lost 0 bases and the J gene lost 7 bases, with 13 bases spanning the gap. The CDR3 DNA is TGTGCCAGCAGCTTGGGTACGAGGTTCTCTGGCTACACCTTC. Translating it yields CASSLGTRFSGYTF.

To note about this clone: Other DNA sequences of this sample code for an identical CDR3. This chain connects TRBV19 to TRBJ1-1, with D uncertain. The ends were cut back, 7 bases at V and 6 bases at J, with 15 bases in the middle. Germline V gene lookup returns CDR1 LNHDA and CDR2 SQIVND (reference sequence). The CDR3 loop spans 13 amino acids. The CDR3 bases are TGTGCCAGTATTCCCCTGAAGGGAGCTGAAGCTTTCTTT. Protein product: CASIPLKGAEAFF.

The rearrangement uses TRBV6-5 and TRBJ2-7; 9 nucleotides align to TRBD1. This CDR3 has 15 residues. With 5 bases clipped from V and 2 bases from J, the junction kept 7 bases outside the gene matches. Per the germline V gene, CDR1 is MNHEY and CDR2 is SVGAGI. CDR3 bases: TGTGCCAGCAGTCGACAGGGGGGGACCACCTACGAGCAGTACTTC. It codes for CASSRQGGTTYEQYF.

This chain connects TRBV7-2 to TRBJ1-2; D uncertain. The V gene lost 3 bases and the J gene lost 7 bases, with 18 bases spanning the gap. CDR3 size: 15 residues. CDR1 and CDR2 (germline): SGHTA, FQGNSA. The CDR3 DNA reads TGTGCCAGCAGCTTGCGCACTGATGGCGGGGTTGGCTACACCTTC. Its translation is CASSLRTDGGVGYTF.

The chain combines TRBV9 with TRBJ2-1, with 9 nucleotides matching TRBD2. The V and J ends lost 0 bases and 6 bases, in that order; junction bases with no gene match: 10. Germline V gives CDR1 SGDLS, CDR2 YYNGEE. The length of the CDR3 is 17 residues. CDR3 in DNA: TGTGCCAGCAGCGTAGCAAGTTCCATAGCGGGAGTCAATGAGCAGTTCTTC. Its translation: CASSVASSIAGVNEQFF.

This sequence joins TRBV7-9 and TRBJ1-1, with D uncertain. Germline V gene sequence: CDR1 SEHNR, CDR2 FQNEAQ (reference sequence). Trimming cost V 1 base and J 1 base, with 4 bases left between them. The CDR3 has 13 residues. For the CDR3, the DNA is TGTGCCAGCAGCTTAGAGCCGAACACTGAAGCTTTCTTT. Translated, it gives CASSLEPNTEAFF.

CDR3 DNA: TGTGCCAGCAGCTTTGGGTCAGGGACCGGGGAGCTGTTTTTT. This sequence encodes CASSFGSGTGELFF. The V and J genes are TRBV7-9 and TRBJ2-2, with TRBD1 as a possible D gene (5 bases). The CDR3 runs to 14 residues. Germline loops: CDR1 SEHNR, CDR2 FQNEAQ (reference sequence). The ends were cut back, 3 bases at V and 5 bases at J, with 10 bases in the middle.

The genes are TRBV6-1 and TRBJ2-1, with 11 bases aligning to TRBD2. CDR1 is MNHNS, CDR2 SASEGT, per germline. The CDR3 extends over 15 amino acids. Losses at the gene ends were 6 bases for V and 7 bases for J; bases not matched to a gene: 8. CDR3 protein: CASRIAGGGGNEQFF. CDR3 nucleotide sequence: TGTGCCAGCAGGATAGCGGGAGGGGGAGGGAATGAGCAGTTCTTC.

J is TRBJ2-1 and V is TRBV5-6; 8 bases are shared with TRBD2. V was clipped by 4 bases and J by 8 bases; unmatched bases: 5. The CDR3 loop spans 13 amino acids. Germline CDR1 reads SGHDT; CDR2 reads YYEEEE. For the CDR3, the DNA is TGTGCCAGCAGCCCCGGGAGGGCCGATGAGCAGTTCTTC. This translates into CASSPGRADEQFF.